The 27 T cell receptor beta chains below come from one sample, sequenced in a study of radiotherapy plus CTLA-4 blockade in lung cancer (dated by TCRdb to 2017 to 2018). Receptor libraries were prepared by the immunoSEQ multiplex PCR assay. The source is immuneACCESS, and TCRdb retained only in-frame sequences with V and J called. Part of the clones is not carried over; for the studies checked, unresolved V genes explain less than half of this, and the remainder is unexplained. This sample is represented by more than 90,000 clones; around 90% of them were singletons. Approximately 5% of the sample goes to the ten largest clones. This specimen consisted of peripheral blood, obtained from a patient treated with radiotherapy plus ipilimumab. Receptor source: a human donor with non-small cell lung cancer that progressed on radiotherapy plus ipilimumab.

The V and J genes are TRBV5-4 and TRBJ2-7; 8 bases align to TRBD2. The V segment lost 3 bases and the J segment 0 bases; nucleotides outside the gene matches: 2. CDR3 length equals 14 residues. Germline V gene sequence: CDR1 SGHNT, CDR2 YYREEE (reference sequence). CDR3 nucleotide sequence: TGTGCCAGCAGCTCCGGGGGGGGCTCCTACGAGCAGTACTTC. This codes for CASSSGGGSYEQYF.

V and J are TRBV19 and TRBJ2-1, with a weak D call TRBD1 (6 bases). Germline V gene sequence: CDR1 LNHDA, CDR2 SQIVND (reference sequence). V shed 9 bases and J shed 9 bases, with 12 bases lying between them. This CDR3 has 11 residues. The CDR3 DNA is TGTGCCAGCAGGGAAGGGGGTGAGCAGTTCTTC. Translated: CASREGGEQFF.

The rearrangement joins TRBV5-1 to TRBJ1-2; 8 bases map to TRBD1. From germline, CDR1 is SGHRS and CDR2 YFSETQ. The V and J ends lost 0 bases and 7 bases, in that order; junction bases with no gene match: 8. This CDR3 has 15 amino acids. The CDR3 bases are TGCGCCAGCAGCTTGGCCTTCGACAGGGGCTCTGGCTACACCTTC. Encoded protein: CASSLAFDRGSGYTF.

The chain carries TRBV7-9 and TRBJ1-2; D gene ambiguous. V gave up 0 bases and J gave up 5 bases, with 7 bases separating them. The CDR3 has 13 amino acids. Per germline, CDR1 SEHNR and CDR2 FQNEAQ (reference sequence). In nucleotides, the CDR3 is TGTGCCAGCAGCTTAGCACGGACGTATGGCTACACCTTC. Translated, it gives CASSLARTYGYTF.

The chain joins TRBV6-5 to TRBJ2-5; 9 bases are shared with TRBD2. Trimming at V came to 5 bases and at J to 1 base, leaving 5 bases not matched to a gene. CDR3 length: 15 amino acids. Germline V lookup: CDR1 MNHEY, CDR2 SVGAGI. The CDR3 DNA follows: TGTGCCAGCAGTGGTCTAGCGGGGTTCCAAGAGACCCAGTACTTC. It encodes CASSGLAGFQETQYF.

The J gene is TRBJ2-7, the V gene TRBV6-5; 8 bases match TRBD1. V lost 6 bases to trimming and J lost 3 bases; unmatched junction nucleotides: 4. Germline-derived CDR1 and CDR2 are MNHEY and SVGAGI. The CDR3 is 13 residues long. CDR3 protein: CASSDRGGYEQYF. The CDR3 nucleotides are TGTGCCAGCAGCGACAGGGGCGGCTACGAGCAGTACTTC.

The V call is TRBV30, the J call TRBJ1-1; tentative D call: TRBD1 (6 bases). V lost 0 bases and J 2 bases, leaving 10 bases between the germline ends. Germline V gene lookup returns CDR1 GTSNPN and CDR2 SVGIG (reference sequence). The CDR3 spans 14 residues. CDR3 coding DNA: TGTGCCTGGAGTGTAGGCAGGGGAAACACTGAAGCTTTCTTT. This translates into CAWSVGRGNTEAFF.

There are a few counts of this clone. This chain connects TRBV18 to TRBJ2-1; TRBD2 matches 10 bases. Germline-derived CDR1 and CDR2 are KGHSH and LQKENI. This CDR3 is built from 15 residues. Losses at the gene ends were 3 bases for V and 15 bases for J; bases not matched to a gene: 14. CDR3 nucleotide sequence: TGTGCCAGCTCACCTGAGGAAGCTAGCGGGAGAATTCCGTTCTTC. Its translation is CASSPEEASGRIPFF.

This clone has only a few counts. The chain carries TRBV12-5 and TRBJ1-2, with a weak D call TRBD1 (5 bases). This CDR3 is 13 amino acids long. Looked up from germline, CDR1 is LGHNT and CDR2 is FRNRAP. V was clipped by 2 bases and J by 2 bases, with 6 bases between them. The DNA for the CDR3 is TGTGCTAGTGGTTTGTGGGGCAACTATGGCTACACCTTC. Translating gives CASGLWGNYGYTF.

The gene calls are TRBV27 and TRBJ2-1; 8 bases fit TRBD2. V lost 2 bases to trimming and J lost 10 bases; unmatched junction nucleotides: 10. The CDR3 contains 15 residues. Germline CDR1 reads MNHEY; CDR2 reads SMNVEV (reference sequence). CDR3: CASSLLASGLGEQFF. As DNA, the CDR3 is TGTGCCAGCAGTTTACTGGCTAGCGGGCTGGGGGAGCAGTTCTTC.

The sample holds one count of this clone. V gene TRBV15 combines with J gene TRBJ2-7; tentatively, D is TRBD2 (7 bases). CDR1 is LNHNV, CDR2 YYDKDF, per germline (reference sequence). The CDR3 contains 18 residues. Trimming removed 5 bases at V and 2 bases at J, with 25 bases between. CDR3 DNA sequence: TGTGCCACCAGCGTCTCCAGGGGCCTGAAGCGGGAAGCCTACGAGCAGTACTTC. Translated: CATSVSRGLKREAYEQYF.

The rearrangement uses TRBV7-8 and TRBJ1-4; D may be TRBD1 (5 bases). Between the trimmed V and J ends, which lost 5 bases and 0 bases, there was a span of 13 bases. The CDR3 is made up of 16 amino acids. CDR1 and CDR2 (germline): SGHVS, FQNEAQ. The CDR3 region is CASSLTGMATNEKLFF. The CDR3 coding sequence is TGTGCCAGCAGCCTCACAGGAATGGCAACTAATGAAAAACTGTTTTTT.

The chain carries TRBV7-3 and TRBJ2-7; TRBD2 matches 10 bases. The germline V gene has CDR1 SGHTA and CDR2 FQGTGA. The CDR3 extends over 15 amino acids. V lost 2 bases to trimming and J lost 4 bases; unmatched junction nucleotides: 5. For the CDR3, the DNA is TGTGCCAGCAGCTTACAAGCGGGAGGGGGATACGAGCAGTACTTC. It is translated as CASSLQAGGGYEQYF. The full variable domain, its missing parts supplied by reference TRBV7-3 and TRBJ2-7, is GAGVSQTPSNKVTEKGKYVELRCDPISGHTALYWYRQSLGQGPEFLIYFQGTGAADDSGLPNDRFFAVRPEGSVSTLKIQRTERGDSAVYLCASSLQAGGGYEQYFGPGTRLTVT.

The rearrangement joins TRBV4-1 to TRBJ1-4, with TRBD1 matching 9 bases. J lost 3 bases, V lost 5 bases, and 4 bases had no gene match. The CDR3 has 15 residues. Germline loops: CDR1 MGHRA, CDR2 YSYEKL. CDR3 sequence reads: CASSFRQGANEKLFF. The CDR3 bases are TGCGCCAGCAGCTTCCGACAGGGGGCTAATGAAAAACTGTTTTTT.

V and J are TRBV5-1 and TRBJ1-4; tentatively, D is TRBD1 (5 bases). CDR1 is SGHRS and CDR2 is YFSETQ in the germline V gene. V was cut by 4 bases and J by 0 bases, with 13 bases left in between. CDR3 size: 16 residues. The CDR3 region is CASSRGGDATNEKLFF. The DNA of the CDR3 is TGCGCCAGCAGCCGGGGCGGGGACGCAACTAATGAAAAACTGTTTTTT.

This chain's CDR3 is CAWSITGVDIQYF. DNA for the CDR3: TGTGCCTGGAGTATCACCGGGGTTGACATTCAGTACTTC. The rearrangement uses TRBV30 and TRBJ2-4; the D gene is possibly TRBD2 (5 bases). In germline, CDR1 is GTSNPN, CDR2 SVGIG (reference sequence). The CDR3 runs 13 residues. V shed 2 bases and J shed 8 bases, with 13 bases lying between them. The full variable domain, with the rest looked up from reference TRBV30 and TRBJ2-4, is SQTIHQWPATLVQPVGSPLSLECTVEGTSNPNLYWYRQAAGRGLQLLFYSVGIGQISSEVPQNLSASRPQDRQFILSSKKLLLSDSGFYLCAWSITGVDIQYFGAGTRLSVL.

The rearrangement joins TRBV14 to TRBJ2-2, with TRBD2 as a possible D gene (5 bases). CDR1 is SGHDN and CDR2 is FVKESK in the germline V gene. This CDR3 has 14 residues. Trimming stripped 6 bases from V and 4 bases from J, with 12 bases between. CDR3 amino acids: CASSWVGGTGELFF. For the CDR3, the DNA is TGTGCCAGCAGTTGGGTTGGAGGCACCGGGGAGCTGTTTTTT.

The chain recombines TRBV6-1 with TRBJ1-1; D not resolved. Germline CDR1 MNHNS, CDR2 SASEGT. V gave up 2 bases and J gave up 11 bases, with 12 bases separating them. CDR3 size: 12 residues. CDR3 sequence reads: CASSEYPRRAFF. The CDR3 DNA sequence: TGTGCCAGCAGTGAATATCCTAGGCGTGCTTTCTTT.

The table lists this clone with a few counts. This chain links TRBV4-1 with TRBJ2-7, with 8 bases lining up with TRBD2. V shed 1 base and J 4 bases; nucleotides not matched to a gene: 6. Germline V gene sequence: CDR1 MGHRA, CDR2 YSYEKL. The CDR3 is made up of 15 amino acids. The CDR3 DNA reads TGCGCCAGCAGCCAAGTTGGGCGGGAGGTATACGAGCAGTACTTC. It yields the protein CASSQVGREVYEQYF.

The chain recombines TRBV11-3 with TRBJ2-7; 8 positions agree with TRBD1. V lost 1 base and J lost 1; bases outside the gene matches: 9. Germline CDR1 SGHNT, CDR2 YENEEA. The CDR3 covers 17 residues. CDR3 DNA: TGTGCCAGCAGCTTAGCCGGGACAGGTATCCGATCCTACGAGCAGTACTTC. It encodes CASSLAGTGIRSYEQYF.

The chain joins TRBV7-8 to TRBJ2-7; a weak D match, TRBD2 (6 bases). Trimming shortened V by 1 base and J by 2 bases, and 12 bases separated the two germline ends. Germline V gives CDR1 SGHVS, CDR2 FQNEAQ. The CDR3 sequence is 15 residues long. The CDR3 DNA reads as TGTGCCAGCAGCTTAGTCGAGCTAGCGCCCTACGAGCAGTACTTC. Protein sequence: CASSLVELAPYEQYF.

V is TRBV6-1 and J is TRBJ2-3; the D is unclear. With 8 bases removed from V and 9 bases from J, the gap between germline ends came to 9 bases. Germline assignment: CDR1 MNHNS and CDR2 SASEGT. The CDR3 consists of 10 residues. The CDR3, as DNA: TGTGCCAGCGCTGTTGGGACGCAGTATTTT. It codes for CASAVGTQYF.

The J gene is TRBJ2-2, the V gene TRBV18; 9 bases agree with TRBD1. The V and J ends lost 4 bases and 5 bases, in that order; junction bases with no gene match: 5. Germline values: CDR1 KGHSH, CDR2 LQKENI. CDR3 length: 15 amino acids. CDR3 sequence (DNA): TGTGCCAGCTCACAGGACAGGGGTAGAACCGGGGAGCTGTTTTTT. The encoded protein is CASSQDRGRTGELFF.

This chain uses TRBV6-1 with TRBJ1-3; 9 bases line up with TRBD1. The CDR3 consists of 15 residues. CDR1 and CDR2 (germline): MNHNS, SASEGT. V lost 5 bases and J lost 0; bases outside the gene matches: 2. The CDR3 is CASSNRGPSGNTIYF. DNA of the CDR3: TGTGCCAGCAGTAACAGGGGGCCCTCTGGAAACACCATATATTTT.

V usage is TRBV16 and J usage is TRBJ1-2, with 10 bases aligning to TRBD1. Per germline, CDR1 KGHSY and CDR2 FQNENV. The CDR3 is 16 amino acids. J lost 2 bases, V lost 0 bases, and 3 bases had no gene match. This CDR3 reads CASSQSAGQGNYGYTF. The CDR3 nucleotides read TGTGCCAGCAGCCAATCAGCGGGACAGGGGAACTATGGCTACACCTTC.

In this sample, this clone turned up a few times. The rearrangement uses TRBV5-6 and TRBJ1-1, with D uncertain. CDR3 length: 12 residues. Trimming took off 3 bases at V and 1 base at J, with 4 bases between the two ends. The germline V gene encodes CDR1 SGHDT and CDR2 YYEEEE. Here the CDR3 reads CASSWGNTEAFF. DNA for the CDR3: TGTGCCAGCAGCTGGGGGAACACTGAAGCTTTCTTT.

The chain employs TRBV27 and TRBJ2-5, with D possibly being TRBD2 (5 bases). Germline assignment: CDR1 MNHEY and CDR2 SMNVEV (reference sequence). V was clipped by 6 bases and J by 5 bases, with 16 bases between them. The CDR3 covers 14 residues. CDR3 sequence reads: CASRDRRVGETQYF. CDR3 coding DNA: TGTGCCAGCAGAGACCGGCGGGTGGGGGAGACCCAGTACTTC.